Below, one T cell receptor beta chain is given with its context. The antigen remains undetermined. This sample was taken from a study of shared clonotypes between healthy human individuals. Overall study context: Per donor, three plates held CD4 naive cells, three held CD4 memory, two held CD8 naive and one held CD8 memory.

Some clones are missing from TCRdb's copy, which holds only in-frame ones; the method was immunoSEQ multiplex PCR. This sample has about 550,000 clones; 95% to 96% occur once, and the top ten carry 0.095% to 0.12%. CD45RO negativity and positive selection for CCR7 defined naive CD8 cells, a population that excluded terminally differentiated effector memory CD45RA+ cells. Study outcomes and limitations: Naive subsets generally exceeded memory subsets in estimated richness. Only blood was sampled; tissue repertoires likely differ. Clonotypes which were not shared had lower generation probabilities than clonotypes that all four donors shared.

CDR1 and CDR2 from the germline V gene are MDHEN and SYDVKM. The CDR3 loop spans 15 amino acids. Germline trimming cut 6 bases from V and 6 bases from J; bases unmatched to any gene: 11. The source material was naive CD8+ T cells sorted from blood. The TCR originated in a woman younger than 45 in good health. The chain carries TRBV28 and TRBJ1-5; TRBD1 aligns across 7 bases. CDR3 DNA sequence: TGTGCCAGCAGACCTGAAGGGGGCTGGGGTCAGCCCCAGCATTTT. It translates to CASRPEGGWGQPQHF.